Shown below are 5 T cell receptor beta chains from a single sample sequenced in a study of T cells in Graves' hyperthyroidism and ophthalmopathy. The TCR beta CDR3 regions underwent amplification using RNA transcripts as the source. Researchers ran a first-round RT-PCR on the TCR CDR3 using the HTBI primer set. TCRdb re-analysed the multiplex PCR reads in MiXCR, keeping a single row per CDR3 protein. This repertoire shows approximately 600,000 distinct CDR3 sequences, around 15% found once; its top ten account for 3.5% to 4%. Sequences were obtained from blood. Receptor source: a woman in her 30s with Graves' hyperthyroidism.

CDR3 DNA sequence: TGTGCCAGTAGTAAATTGGGAGATCGATCGTACAATGAGCAGTTCTTC. Translated, it gives CASSKLGDRSYNEQFF. This chain connects TRBV19 to TRBJ2-1; possibly TRBD2 for D (5 bases). V was clipped by 4 bases and J by 4 bases, with 17 bases between them. The length of the CDR3 is 16 residues. CDR1 and CDR2 (germline): LNHDA, SQIVND (reference sequence).

The table lists this clonotype with many counts. The V call is TRBV18, the J call TRBJ2-1; 7 bases are shared with TRBD1. J was trimmed by 6 bases and V by 3 bases; bases with no gene match: 8. Germline V CDR1 and CDR2: KGHSH, LQKENI. The CDR3 totals 15 residues. CDR3 in DNA: TGTGCCAGCTCACCCGTACAGGGGTCTGGCAATGAGCAGTTCTTC. This gives the protein CASSPVQGSGNEQFF.

This clonotype has at least ten counts. The chain's CDR3 is CASSRGHISYEQYF. The CDR3, as DNA: TGTGCCAGCAGTCGTGGGCATATCAGCTACGAGCAGTACTTC. The V call is TRBV28, the J call TRBJ2-7; D unresolved. V dropped 5 bases and J dropped 3 bases, with 14 bases sitting between them. This CDR3 spans 14 amino acids. Germline assignment: CDR1 MDHEN and CDR2 SYDVKM. Full variable domain (missing parts from reference TRBV28 and TRBJ2-7): DVKVTQSSRYLVKRTGEKVFLECVQDMDHENMFWYRQDPGLGLRLIYFSYDVKMKEKGDIPEGYSVSREKKERFSLILESASTNQTSMYLCASSRGHISYEQYFGPGTRLTVT.

This clonotype was counted at least ten times. The chain uses TRBV12-5 and TRBJ2-7; 10 bases line up with TRBD1. CDR3 size: 15 residues. The germline gives CDR1 LGHNT, CDR2 FRNRAP. V was pared by 1 base and J by 0 bases, with 0 bases of the junction left unmatched. This CDR3 reads CASGLGDRGSYEQYF. The CDR3 DNA sequence: TGTGCTAGTGGTTTGGGGGACAGGGGCTCCTACGAGCAGTACTTC.

The V call is TRBV11-3, the J call TRBJ2-1, with TRBD2 matching over 9 bases. The ends lost 2 bases at V and 7 bases at J; junction bases unmatched: 9. CDR3 length: 16 amino acids. Germline V gene sequence: CDR1 SGHNT, CDR2 YENEEA. CDR3 nucleotide sequence: TGTGCCAGCAGCTTAAGGATTACTAGCGGGCATAATGAGCAGTTCTTC. It translates to CASSLRITSGHNEQFF.